These 27 T cell receptor beta chains share one sample of origin, sequenced in a study of monozygotic twins with inflammatory bowel disease. TCRdb re-called the 5' RACE reads and shows each CDR3 protein once, DNA omitted. Seen in this sample are 310,000 or so distinct CDR3 sequences; the ten most common clones hold under 2.5%. Sample: blood. These receptors came from a human donor with ulcerative colitis or Crohn's disease, or a healthy co-twin of an affected twin (not recorded which).

The J gene is TRBJ2-3, the V gene TRBV3-1. The CDR3 spans 13 residues. From germline, CDR1 is LGHDT and CDR2 YNNKEL (reference sequence). CDR3 in amino acids: CASSPQPTDTQYF.

The chain employs TRBV28 and TRBJ1-2. In germline, CDR1 is MDHEN, CDR2 SYDVKM. The CDR3 consists of 15 residues. CDR3 sequence: CASRNEGGVTSGYTF.

The rearrangement links TRBV3-1 to TRBJ2-5; TCRdb calls TRBD1, which cannot be checked without DNA. CDR3 length equals 14 residues. Germline V gene sequence: CDR1 LGHDT, CDR2 YNNKEL (reference sequence). The chain's CDR3 is CASSPGQGRETQYF.

This chain uses TRBV9 with TRBJ2-7. The V gene's germline CDR1 is SGDLS and CDR2 YYNGEE. The CDR3 has 14 residues. CDR3 sequence reads: CASSSTGTTYEQYF.

The chain's CDR3 is CASSQPTRGSGNEQFF. The chain joins TRBV4-1 to TRBJ2-1; the D call from TCRdb, TRBD1, cannot be confirmed without DNA. The CDR3 is 16 residues long. The germline gives CDR1 MGHRA, CDR2 YSYEKL.

V usage is TRBV20-1 and J usage is TRBJ1-1. CDR1 and CDR2 from the germline V gene are DFQATT and SNEGSKA (reference sequence). The CDR3 runs 15 residues. The CDR3 reads CSARSSVSGGTEAFF.

The genes are TRBV11-3 and TRBJ1-5; TCRdb returns TRBD1, unconfirmable since there is no DNA. This CDR3 is 15 amino acids long. CDR1 is SGHNT and CDR2 is YENEEA in the germline V gene. The CDR3 protein is CASSAETGKNQPQHF.

The rearrangement uses TRBV9 and TRBJ1-2; TCRdb picks TRBD1, but there is no DNA to check that call. The CDR3 is 14 amino acids. CDR1 and CDR2 from the germline V gene are SGDLS and YYNGEE. CDR3 amino acids: CASLVEGEVNGYTF.

The chain recombines TRBV7-9 with TRBJ2-7; absent DNA, TCRdb's TRBD2 call cannot be checked. This CDR3 has 12 amino acids. Germline CDR1 reads SEHNR; CDR2 reads FQNEAQ (reference sequence). CDR3 in amino acids: CASSESWGEQYF.

The gene calls are TRBV6-2 or TRBV6-3 and TRBJ2-3; TCRdb proposes TRBD2, but this gene call is untestable without DNA. Germline values: CDR1 MNHEY, CDR2 SVGEGT. The CDR3 runs to 17 residues. This CDR3 is CASSTPAAGGSKDTQYF.

The rearrangement links TRBV4-1 to TRBJ2-1; TCRdb selects TRBD2, and the lack of DNA leaves this call unchecked. Germline V gene sequence: CDR1 MGHRA, CDR2 YSYEKL. This CDR3 comprises 15 residues. The chain's CDR3 is CASSQGLDQANEQFF.

The CDR3 spells CSAREDRGQGQPQHF. The chain couples TRBV20-1 to TRBJ1-5; TCRdb outputs TRBD1, but without DNA this stays unchecked. The CDR3 contains 15 residues. CDR1 is DFQATT, CDR2 SNEGSKA, per germline (reference sequence).

V gene TRBV10-3 combines with J gene TRBJ2-3. CDR1 is ENHRY and CDR2 is SYGVKD in the germline V gene. The length of the CDR3 is 11 residues. CDR3 amino acids: CAISELDTQYF.

V usage is TRBV28 and J usage is TRBJ2-7. Germline values: CDR1 MDHEN, CDR2 SYDVKM. This CDR3 is 15 amino acids long. The CDR3 sequence: CASSFTLERRYEQYF.

The gene calls are TRBV12-3 or TRBV12-4 and TRBJ1-1; there is no DNA to check the TCRdb D call of TRBD1. CDR3 length: 12 residues. CDR3 sequence: CASSRGVTEAFF.

The chain is built from TRBV6-5 and TRBJ2-3; TCRdb returns TRBD2, unconfirmable since there is no DNA. Per germline, CDR1 MNHEY and CDR2 SVGAGI. CDR3 size: 15 residues. The CDR3 sequence: CASSYQRGSTDTQYF.

The chain uses TRBV25-1 and TRBJ2-7; TCRdb indicates TRBD2, and absent DNA this call remains unverified. Germline-derived CDR1 and CDR2 are MGHDK and SYGVNS. This CDR3 contains 16 residues. The CDR3: CASSESGLAKGYEQYF.

The chain carries TRBV28 and TRBJ2-2; TCRdb selects TRBD1, and the lack of DNA leaves this call unchecked. The CDR3 runs 13 residues. Germline CDR1 and CDR2: MDHEN and SYDVKM. This CDR3 reads CASKGPNTGELFF.

The chain is built from TRBV5-1 and TRBJ2-2; TCRdb indicates TRBD2, and absent DNA this call remains unverified. Germline V gene sequence: CDR1 SGHRS, CDR2 YFSETQ. The CDR3 runs 15 residues. The CDR3 sequence: CASKEREGNTGELFF.

This chain links TRBV3-1 with TRBJ2-1; with no DNA, the TCRdb D assignment of TRBD1 cannot be verified. The CDR3 spans 14 residues. The germline V gene encodes CDR1 LGHDT and CDR2 YNNKEL (reference sequence). The CDR3 reads CASSQQGIYNEQFF.

The chain uses TRBV6-5 and TRBJ2-1; TCRdb names TRBD1, which stays unverified in the absence of DNA. This CDR3 region has 12 residues. Per the germline V gene, CDR1 is MNHEY and CDR2 is SVGAGI. The CDR3 sequence: CASSNTLGGGFF.

The chain couples TRBV10-3 to TRBJ2-3. CDR1 and CDR2 (germline): ENHRY, SYGVKD. There are 15 residues in the CDR3. The CDR3 region is CAISESSQITDTQYF.

The chain is built from TRBV27 and TRBJ1-2. The CDR3 sequence is 14 residues long. Germline CDR1 reads MNHEY; CDR2 reads SMNVEV (reference sequence). This chain's CDR3 is CASSFSGNPYGYTF.

This sequence joins TRBV7-2 and TRBJ2-5. Germline V CDR1 and CDR2: SGHTA, FQGNSA. This CDR3 has 13 amino acids. CDR3 residues: CASSLGRFETQYF.

The rearrangement joins TRBV5-1 to TRBJ2-6; TCRdb's D call, TRBD1, is unchecked because there is no DNA. CDR3 length equals 20 residues. Germline CDR1 is SGHRS and CDR2 is YFSETQ. The CDR3 sequence is CASSLQRVDRDGAGANVLTF.

This rearrangement joins TRBV3-1 to TRBJ2-7; TCRdb's assignment of TRBD1 cannot be checked, as there is no DNA. The germline gives CDR1 LGHDT, CDR2 YNNKEL (reference sequence). The CDR3 totals 13 residues. CDR3 protein: CASSPRGYGEQYF.

The chain combines TRBV4-3 with TRBJ2-5; TCRdb indicates TRBD1, and absent DNA this call remains unverified. The CDR3 length is 16 residues. Germline V gene data show CDR1 as LGHNA and CDR2 as YSLEER. The CDR3 loop reads CASSQDRGSRKETQYF.